The source of this T cell receptor beta chain is a study of T cell repertoires in cytomegalovirus infection. Deletions cut 5 bases from V and 7 bases from J, with 14 bases between. From germline, CDR1 is MNHEY and CDR2 SMNVEV (reference sequence). The CDR3 loop spans 13 amino acids. This clonotype was recorded a few times. Its antigen is unidentified. TCRdb reanalysed the reads using MiXCR and keeps one entry per CDR3 protein. The sample lists approximately 990,000 distinct CDR3 sequences, around 31% occurring once. General study findings and limits: There were carriers of CMV plus the relevant HLA, and cumulative public TCR beta family frequency identified them.

The receptor comes from a human donor in good health (CMV status not recorded). Some clones in this sample may be carry-over from other donors' samples. Sequenced material: cultured CD8+ T cells from PBMCs, taken from culture after CMV antigen stimulation. This sequence joins TRBV27 and TRBJ1-1; the D is unclear. In DNA form, the CDR3 reads TGTGCCAGCAGTCCCCGAGGATGGAGTGAAGCTTTCTTT. Protein product: CASSPRGWSEAFF.